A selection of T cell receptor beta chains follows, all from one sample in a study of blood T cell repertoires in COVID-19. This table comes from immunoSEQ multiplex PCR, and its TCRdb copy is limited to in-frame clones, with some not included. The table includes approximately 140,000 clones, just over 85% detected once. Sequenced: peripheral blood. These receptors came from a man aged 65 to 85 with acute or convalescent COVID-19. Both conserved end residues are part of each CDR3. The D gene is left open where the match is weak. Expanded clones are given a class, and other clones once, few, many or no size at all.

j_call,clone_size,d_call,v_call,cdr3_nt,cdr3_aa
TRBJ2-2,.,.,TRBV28,TGTGCCAGCAGGTGGGAGATCGGGGAGCTGTTTTTT,CASRWEIGELFF
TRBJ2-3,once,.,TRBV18,TGTGCCAGCTCCCCCAGCGGGAGCACAGATACGCAGTATTTT,CASSPSGSTDTQYF
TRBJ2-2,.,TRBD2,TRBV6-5,TGTGCCAGCAGCTACGGGACTAGCGGAAACACCGGGGAGCTGTTTTTT,CASSYGTSGNTGELFF
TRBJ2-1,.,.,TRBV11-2,TGTGCCAGCAGTCCCCTCAATGAGCAGTTCTTC,CASSPLNEQFF
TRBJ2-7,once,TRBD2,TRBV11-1,TGTGCCAGCAGCTTTTCGGCGGGAGGCACCTACGAGCAGTACTTC,CASSFSAGGTYEQYF
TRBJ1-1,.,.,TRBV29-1,TGCAGCGTTGCAGAGAGTGAAGCTTTCTTT,CSVAESEAFF
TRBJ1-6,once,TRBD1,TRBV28,TGTGCCAGCGTGAGTGGACAGGGGCGAAGCTCCTATAATTCACCCCTCCACTTT,CASVSGQGRSSYNSPLHF
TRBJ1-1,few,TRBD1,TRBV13,TGTGCCAGCAATCCCCGGGAGGGGGCGAGGACTGAAGCTTTCTTT,CASNPREGARTEAFF
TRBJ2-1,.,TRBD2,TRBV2,TGTGCCAGCAGTGAACTAGCGGGAGAGGCTGGTGAGCAGTTCTTC,CASSELAGEAGEQFF
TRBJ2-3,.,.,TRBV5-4,TGTGCCAGCAGCTTGACCGCCCTAAGCACAGATACGCAGTATTTT,CASSLTALSTDTQYF
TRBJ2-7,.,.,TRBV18,TGTGCCAGCTCACCACTTGCGGGGGCTTGGGACGAGCAGTACTTC,CASSPLAGAWDEQYF
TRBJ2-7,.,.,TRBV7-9,TGTGCCAGCGGCCCTGTCTCCTACGAGCAGTACTTC,CASGPVSYEQYF
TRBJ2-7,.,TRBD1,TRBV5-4,TGTGCCAGCAGGGACTGGGACAGCGGAACCTACGAGCAGTACTTC,CASRDWDSGTYEQYF
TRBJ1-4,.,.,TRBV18,TGTGCCAGCTCACTACTACCGGGCCTAGGAGGAGAAAAACTGTTTTTT,CASSLLPGLGGEKLFF
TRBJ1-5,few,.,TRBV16,TGTGCCAGCAGCCGCACTACGCAACAGGGACAGCCCCAGCATTTT,CASSRTTQQGQPQHF
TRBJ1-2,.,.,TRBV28,TGTGCCAGCAGCCAAGGACAGCCTGGGGCTCTATGGGACACCTTC,CASSQGQPGALWDTF
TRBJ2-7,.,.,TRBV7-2,TGTGCCAGCAGCACGGGTCATACAGGGGAGCAGTACTTC,CASSTGHTGEQYF
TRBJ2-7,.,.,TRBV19,TGTGCCAGTAAGGCTCCAGGGAAAGGAGAGCAGTACTTC,CASKAPGKGEQYF
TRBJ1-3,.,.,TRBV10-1,TGCGCCAACCCGACAGTTATCTCTGGAAACACCATATATTTT,CANPTVISGNTIYF
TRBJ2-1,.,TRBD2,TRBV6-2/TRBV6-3,TGTGCCAGCAGTCTCGGGACTAGCGGATACAATGAGCAGTTCTTC,CASSLGTSGYNEQFF
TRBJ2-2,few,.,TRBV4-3,TGCGCCAGCAGCCAAGATTCCGCGAACACCGGGGAGCTGTTTTTT,CASSQDSANTGELFF
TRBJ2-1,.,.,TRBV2,TGTGCCAGCAGTGTGCCAAGCGTGACCTACAATGAGCAGTTCTTC,CASSVPSVTYNEQFF
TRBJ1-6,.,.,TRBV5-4,TGTGCCAGCAGCTTAACAGAAAATTCACCCCTCCACTTT,CASSLTENSPLHF
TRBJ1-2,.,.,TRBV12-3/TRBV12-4,TGTGCCAGCAGTTTCTCAACAGTTGGCTACACCTTC,CASSFSTVGYTF
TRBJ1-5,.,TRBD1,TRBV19,TGTGCCAGTAGTATCGTCCGGGACAGGGGGCATGTTGGCAATCAGCCCCAGCATTTT,CASSIVRDRGHVGNQPQHF
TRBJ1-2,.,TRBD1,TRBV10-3,TGTGCCATCACCCCTGAGGGACAGGGGAACTATGGCTACACCTTC,CAITPEGQGNYGYTF
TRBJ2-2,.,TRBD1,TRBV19,TGTGCCAGTGCACAGGGGGGTATCACCGGGGAGCTGTTTTTT,CASAQGGITGELFF
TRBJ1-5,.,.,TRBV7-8,TGTGCCAGCAGCCCGAGGAACGGCGCGGATCAGCCCCAGCATTTT,CASSPRNGADQPQHF
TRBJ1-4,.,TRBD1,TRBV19,TGTGCCAGTAGTGTAGGGACAGTGGAAAAACTGTTTTTT,CASSVGTVEKLFF
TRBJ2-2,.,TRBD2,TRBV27,TGTGCCAGCAGGCTAGCGGGATGGGGCACCGGGGAGCTGTTTTTT,CASRLAGWGTGELFF
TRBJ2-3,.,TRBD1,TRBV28,TGTGCCAGCAGAGGGACAGCGAATACGCAGTATTTT,CASRGTANTQYF
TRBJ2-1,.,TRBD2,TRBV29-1,TGCAGCGTTGAAGGAGCTAGCGGGAGCTACAATGAGCAGTTCTTC,CSVEGASGSYNEQFF
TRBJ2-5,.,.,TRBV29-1,TGCAGCGCAGTGACAGTGATCGGGGAGACCCAGTACTTC,CSAVTVIGETQYF
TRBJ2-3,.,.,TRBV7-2,TGTGCCAGCAGCCCCGGGACTCCCATAGATACGCAGTATTTT,CASSPGTPIDTQYF
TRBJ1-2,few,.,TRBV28,TGTGCCAGCAGTTTAGGGGGAGGTGTACGCTATGGCTACACCTTC,CASSLGGGVRYGYTF
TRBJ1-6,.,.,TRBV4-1,TGCGCCAGCAGCCAAAAACTCAGGGGAAGTTCCTATAATTCACCCCTCCACTTT,CASSQKLRGSSYNSPLHF
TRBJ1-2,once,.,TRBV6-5,TGTGCCAGCAACCCGGGACTTCACTATGGCTACACCTTC,CASNPGLHYGYTF
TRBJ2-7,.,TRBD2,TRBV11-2,TGTGCCAGCAGCTCCGGACTAGCGGGAGTCAGGTTTACCTACGAGCAGTACTTC,CASSSGLAGVRFTYEQYF
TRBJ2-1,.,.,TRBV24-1,TGTGCCACCAGTGACCGCAGGGAATTGTATGAGCAGTTCTTC,CATSDRRELYEQFF
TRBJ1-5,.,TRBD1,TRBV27,TGTGCCAGTATCTGTGACAGGGGCAATCAGCCCCAGCATTTT,CASICDRGNQPQHF
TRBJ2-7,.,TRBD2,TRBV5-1,TGCGCCAGCAGCTTGGAAGCGGGAGGGACCTACGAGCAGTACTTC,CASSLEAGGTYEQYF
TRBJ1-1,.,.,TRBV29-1,TGCAGCTTCGCCAGGGGGAACACTGAAGCTTTCTTT,CSFARGNTEAFF
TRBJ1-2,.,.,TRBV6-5,TGTGCCGGCGAGGGACTTATCAGAGGCTACACCTTC,CAGEGLIRGYTF
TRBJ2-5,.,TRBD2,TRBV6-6,TGTGCCAGCGAGTATGTGGTTAGCGGGAGTCGAGAGACCCAGTACTTC,CASEYVVSGSRETQYF
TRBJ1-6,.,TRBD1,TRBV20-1,TGCAGTGCTAAGACAGGGCCGCCCCTCCACTTT,CSAKTGPPLHF